Listed below are T cell receptor beta chains from one sample, sequenced in a study of blood T cell repertoires in COVID-19. TCRdb's table, derived via immunoSEQ multiplex PCR, lists solely in-frame clones and lacks some. This table holds about 82,000 clones, under 80% found once. Sequenced: peripheral blood. These receptors were collected from a man aged 55 to 70 with COVID-19, enrolled during active disease. CDR3s leave out the opening cysteine and the closing phenylalanine or tryptophan.

>TRBV6-2/TRBV6-3|TRBJ2-1
ASSYQLNEQF
>TRBV11-2|TRBJ2-5
ASSPNKGGQETQY
>TRBV5-6|TRBJ1-6
ASSAKRGSSYNSPLH
>TRBV5-1|TRBJ2-3
ASSLNSGSTDTQY
>TRBV12-3/TRBV12-4|TRBJ1-1
ASSKGTGAF
>TRBV5-1|TRBJ1-5
ASSSTTGVQPQH
>TRBV6-5|TRBJ1-2
ATVSTGPRGYT
>TRBV19|TRBJ2-2
ASSNLAITGELF
>TRBV25-1|TRBJ1-6
ASSEVGGSPLH
>TRBV7-3|TRBJ2-1
ASSLDRGRHEQF
>TRBV7-8|TRBJ2-7
ASSLSQLSYEQY
>TRBV7-2|TRBJ2-1
ASSLGHGSVNEQF
>TRBV13|TRBJ1-5
ASSLGRDQPQH
>TRBV19|TRBJ1-1
ASSISRGGGEAF
>TRBV3-1/TRBV3-2|TRBJ2-7
ASSPGRGEQY
>TRBV5-1|TRBJ2-7
ASSLGPETGNEQY
>TRBV6-5|TRBJ1-3
ASLPMVSGNTIY